The 20 T cell receptor beta chains below come from one sample, sequenced in a study of long-term antiretroviral therapy in people with HIV. With survey level as its setting, the immunoSEQ assay was v3.0. TCRdb's copy holds only in-frame clones and misses some; the assay was immunoSEQ multiplex PCR. This sample has about 20,000 clones, with 90% found just once. Source: unsorted PBMCs, taken approximately 4.5 years before starting antiretroviral therapy. These TCRs come from a woman younger than 45 with HIV.

This chain uses TRBV30 with TRBJ1-3; D not certain. The V gene lost 3 bases and the J gene lost 7 bases, with 16 bases spanning the gap. This CDR3 contains 14 residues. CDR1 is GTSNPN and CDR2 is SVGIG in the germline V gene (reference sequence). CDR3 region: CAWSKGAVGNTIYF. The DNA for the CDR3 is TGTGCCTGGAGCAAGGGAGCGGTAGGGAACACCATATATTTT.

The chain uses TRBV15 and TRBJ1-1; possibly TRBD1 for D (5 bases). The CDR3 covers 15 residues. V dropped 0 bases and J dropped 1 base, with 9 bases sitting between them. Germline CDR1 is LNHNV and CDR2 is YYDKDF (reference sequence). The CDR3 loop reads CATSRDGAGNTEAFF. The CDR3 coding sequence is TGTGCCACCAGCAGAGATGGGGCCGGGAACACTGAAGCTTTCTTT.

The CDR3 protein is CASSPFDGSSGNTIYF. The CDR3, as DNA: TGTGCCAGCTCACCGTTCGATGGGAGCTCTGGAAACACCATATATTTT. The chain combines TRBV18 with TRBJ1-3; D is unclear. The germline gives CDR1 KGHSH, CDR2 LQKENI. This CDR3 has 16 residues. Trimming cost V 3 bases and J 0 bases, with 12 bases left between them. The variable domain in full, with the rest retrieved from reference TRBV18 and TRBJ1-3, is NAGVMQNPRHLVRRRGQEARLRCSPMKGHSHVYWYRQLPEEGLKFMVYLQKENIIDESGMPKERFSAEFPKEGPSILRIQQVVRGDSAAYFCASSPFDGSSGNTIYFGEGSWLTVV.

J is TRBJ2-5 and V is TRBV7-2; D uncertain. The CDR3 spans 14 residues. CDR1 is SGHTA and CDR2 is FQGNSA in the germline V gene. Trimming stripped 1 base from V and 2 bases from J, with 8 bases between. CDR3 nucleotides: TGTGCCAGCAGCTTAGTTGTCCAACAAGAGACCCAGTACTTC. This translates into CASSLVVQQETQYF.

This rearrangement joins TRBV7-2 to TRBJ1-5, with unresolved D. V shed 1 base and J shed 8 bases, with 9 bases lying between them. In germline, CDR1 is SGHTA, CDR2 FQGNSA. This CDR3 contains 13 residues. The CDR3 nucleotides read TGTGCCAGCAGCTTAGGTTCTATCGAGCCCCAGCATTTT. It specifies CASSLGSIEPQHF.

V is TRBV11-3 and J is TRBJ2-5; no reliable D call. Per germline, CDR1 SGHNT and CDR2 YENEEA. The germline V and J ends were trimmed by 4 bases and 1 base, with 7 bases remaining between them. CDR3 length: 13 amino acids. Here the CDR3 reads CASSSRFQETQYF. In nucleotides, the CDR3 is TGTGCCAGCAGCTCAAGGTTCCAAGAGACCCAGTACTTC.

This rearrangement joins TRBV5-4 to TRBJ1-4; TRBD1 might be the D (5 bases). Trimming stripped 0 bases from V and 6 bases from J, with 12 bases between. The V gene's germline CDR1 is SGHNT and CDR2 YYREEE (reference sequence). The CDR3 has 15 residues. The CDR3 nucleotides read TGTGCCAGCAGCTTGGGGCAAGGGGTATATGAAAAACTGTTTTTT. This encodes CASSLGQGVYEKLFF.

This chain uses TRBV30 with TRBJ2-3; 7 nucleotides align to TRBD2. This CDR3 is 14 amino acids long. Looked up from germline, CDR1 is GTSNPN and CDR2 is SVGIG (reference sequence). V lost 3 bases, J lost 10 bases, and 13 bases stayed unmatched. The CDR3 DNA sequence: TGTGCCTGGAGGCCGGGACTACCGCCGTTTGCGCAGTATTTT. Protein sequence: CAWRPGLPPFAQYF. Together with reference TRBV30 and TRBJ2-3, the CDR3 gives the full variable domain: SQTIHQWPATLVQPVGSPLSLECTVEGTSNPNLYWYRQAAGRGLQLLFYSVGIGQISSEVPQNLSASRPQDRQFILSSKKLLLSDSGFYLCAWRPGLPPFAQYFGPGTRLTVL.

The V call is TRBV19, the J call TRBJ1-1, with 9 bases aligning to TRBD1. The ends lost 5 bases at V and 11 bases at J; junction bases unmatched: 9. Germline V gene sequence: CDR1 LNHDA, CDR2 SQIVND (reference sequence). The CDR3 has 13 amino acids. The CDR3 region is CASSFTGGKVAFF. The CDR3 region has the DNA TGTGCCAGTAGTTTTACAGGGGGCAAAGTGGCTTTCTTT.

V is TRBV2 and J is TRBJ2-7; D unclear. Between the trimmed V and J ends, which lost 4 bases and 0 bases, there was a span of 13 bases. CDR1 is SNHLY and CDR2 is FYNNEI in the germline V gene. The CDR3 is 15 residues long. CDR3 in amino acids: CASSVEAPNSYEQYF. The CDR3 DNA reads TGTGCCAGCAGTGTCGAGGCCCCAAACTCCTACGAGCAGTACTTC.

CDR3 DNA sequence: TGCGCCAGCAGTGAGACGGGTCTAGTTAATGGCTACACCTTC. Its translation: CASSETGLVNGYTF. The chain carries TRBV10-2 and TRBJ1-2; no clear D gene. Germline CDR1 reads WSHSY; CDR2 reads SAAADI. This CDR3 has 14 residues. Trimming pared 2 bases from V and 6 bases from J, leaving 13 bases between.

The rearrangement uses TRBV18 and TRBJ1-3; D call uncertain. The germline V gene has CDR1 KGHSH and CDR2 LQKENI. Trimming left V 2 bases short and J 0 bases short, with 8 bases between. The CDR3 contains 15 residues. CDR3 coding DNA: TGTGCCAGCTCACCAACAGCCTCCTCTGGAAACACCATATATTTT. Translation: CASSPTASSGNTIYF.

The chain combines TRBV30 with TRBJ1-1; 7 nucleotides agree with TRBD1. Losses at the gene ends were 4 bases for V and 4 bases for J; bases not matched to a gene: 6. This CDR3 has 13 amino acids. Per the germline V gene, CDR1 is GTSNPN and CDR2 is SVGIG (reference sequence). This CDR3 reads CAWIRGPGTEAFF. As DNA, the CDR3 is TGTGCCTGGATAAGGGGGCCAGGCACTGAAGCTTTCTTT.

The chain links TRBV6-1 to TRBJ1-4; 12 bases agree with TRBD1. CDR3 size: 14 residues. V trimming: 6 bases; J trimming: 7 bases; junction bases outside the gene matches: 3. Looked up from germline, CDR1 is MNHNS and CDR2 is SASEGT. In DNA form, the CDR3 reads TGTGCCAGCAGGGGACAGGGGGCTGGTGAAAAACTGTTTTTT. This sequence encodes CASRGQGAGEKLFF.

The chain joins TRBV7-2 to TRBJ2-7; TRBD1 matches at 7 bases. V trimming: 5 bases; J trimming: 0 bases; junction bases outside the gene matches: 4. The germline CDR1 and CDR2 sequences are SGHTA and FQGNSA. This CDR3 has 14 amino acids. The CDR3: CASSPQGVSYEQYF. The CDR3 nucleotides are TGTGCCAGCAGCCCGCAGGGGGTCTCCTACGAGCAGTACTTC. Full variable domain (rest looked up from reference TRBV7-2 and TRBJ2-7): GAGVSQSPSNKVTEKGKDVELRCDPISGHTALYWYRQSLGQGLEFLIYFQGNSAPDKSGLPSDRFSAERTGGSVSTLTIQRTQQEDSAVYLCASSPQGVSYEQYFGPGTRLTVT.

The table lists this clone with a count of one. The chain couples TRBV5-1 to TRBJ1-3; the D is unclear. Trimming stripped 0 bases from V and 0 bases from J, with 10 bases between. The CDR3 loop spans 16 amino acids. CDR1 is SGHRS, CDR2 YFSETQ, per germline. The DNA of the CDR3 is TGCGCCAGCAGCTTGGGACATGCCTACTCTGGAAACACCATATATTTT. It encodes CASSLGHAYSGNTIYF.

This clone was counted a few times. The genes are TRBV2 and TRBJ1-3; D unclear. In germline, CDR1 is SNHLY, CDR2 FYNNEI. Trimming stripped 7 bases from V and 8 bases from J, with 12 bases between. This CDR3 spans 12 amino acids. Here the CDR3 reads CASTSWTDTIYF. CDR3 DNA: TGTGCCAGCACAAGTTGGACCGACACCATATATTTT.

The chain joins TRBV5-1 to TRBJ2-5, with 12 nucleotides matching TRBD1. V dropped 3 bases and J dropped 4; count of bases not matched to a gene: 7. Germline V gene data show CDR1 as SGHRS and CDR2 as YFSETQ. This CDR3 has 16 amino acids. The CDR3 DNA is TGCGCCAGCAGCTCCGGGACAGGGGGCATCGGAGAGACCCAGTACTTC. As protein: CASSSGTGGIGETQYF.

The chain uses TRBV5-4 and TRBJ2-3; TRBD2 matches at 13 bases. Germline CDR1 reads SGHNT; CDR2 reads YYREEE (reference sequence). The CDR3 runs 16 residues. With 4 bases clipped from V and 3 bases from J, the junction kept 5 bases outside the gene matches. The DNA for the CDR3 is TGTGCCAGCAGCCCCGGGACTAGCGGGGAGACAGATACGCAGTATTTT. Translated: CASSPGTSGETDTQYF.

The rearrangement uses TRBV6-5 and TRBJ2-7; D possibly corresponds to TRBD2 (6 bases). V was cut by 11 bases and J by 5 bases, with 16 bases left in between. This CDR3 is 12 amino acids long. Germline V gene data show CDR1 as MNHEY and CDR2 as SVGAGI. The CDR3 DNA is TGTGCCTGTGGCGGAGGGTTCCACGAGCAGTACTTC. It specifies CACGGGFHEQYF.